These T cell receptor beta chains were read from a single sample in a study of T-cell memory formation after mild COVID-19. Using its own MiXCR run on the 5' RACE reads, TCRdb lists one record per CDR3 protein. The table has roughly 300,000 distinct CDR3 sequences, roughly 15% seen once; the top ten hold 20% to 25%. Sequenced sample: PBMCs or a T cell subset sorted from them (not recorded which). The origin of the receptors is a man aged 18 to 29 who had mild COVID-19 (a few samples of this study predate the infection). Cell type and time point are not known. The CDR3 runs from the conserved cysteine through the conserved F or W. D genes are given only for firm matches. Expanded clones get a size class; other rows say once, few or many, or leave the size out.

clone size | D gene | J gene | CDR3 length | V gene | CDR3 protein | CDR3 DNA
few | TRBD1 | TRBJ2-1 | 15 | TRBV10-2 | CASRDLTGAYNEQFF | TGCGCCAGCAGAGACCTTACAGGGGCCTACAATGAGCAGTTCTTC
many | NA | TRBJ1-1 | 12 | TRBV7-8 | CASSFQDTEAFF | TGTGCCAGCAGCTTTCAGGACACTGAAGCTTTCTTT
NA | NA | TRBJ1-5 | 13 | TRBV10-3 | CAPPLPRGQPQHF | TGTGCCCCCCCCTTACCCCGGGGACAGCCCCAGCATTTT
NA | NA | TRBJ1-2 | 14 | TRBV4-3 | CASSQDTGPYGYTF | TGCGCCAGCAGCCAAGACACAGGGCCCTATGGCTACACCTTC
many | NA | TRBJ2-5 | 15 | TRBV24-1 | CATSDPTGIQETQYF | TGTGCCACCAGTGATCCCACGGGGATACAAGAGACCCAGTACTTC
NA | TRBD1 | TRBJ1-1 | 12 | TRBV20-1 | CSARTGTTEAFF | TGCAGTGCTAGGACAGGGACCACTGAAGCTTTCTTT
NA | NA | TRBJ2-1 | 12 | TRBV7-3 | CASRGPNNEQFF | TGTGCCAGCAGGGGGCCTAACAATGAGCAGTTCTTC
NA | TRBD1 | TRBJ1-3 | 15 | TRBV7-2 | CASSLVTGGRDTIYF | TGTGCCAGCAGCTTAGTTACAGGGGGCAGGGACACCATATATTTT
NA | NA | TRBJ1-2 | 13 | TRBV6-1 | CASSEERALGYTF | TGTGCCAGCAGTGAAGAGAGGGCTCTTGGCTACACCTTC
many | NA | TRBJ2-5 | 14 | TRBV7-9 | CASSPTTRGETQYF | TGTGCCAGCAGCCCAACTACTAGGGGCGAGACCCAGTACTTC
NA | NA | TRBJ2-3 | 12 | TRBV12-3/TRBV12-4 | CASISLGNTQYF | TGTGCCAGCATCTCACTCGGGAATACGCAGTATTTT